A selection of T cell receptor beta chains follows, all from one sample in a study of CD8 T cells in ankylosing spondylitis. TCRdb reprocessed the 5' RACE reads with MiXCR, giving one entry per CDR3 protein. The data contain about 750,000 distinct CDR3 sequences, roughly 19% of them singletons. Sequencing used blood, either unsorted or a sorted T cell fraction (not recorded which). The receptors come from a male donor with ankylosing spondylitis. CDR3s include the opening cysteine and the closing phenylalanine or tryptophan. Each record gives: J gene, D gene, V gene, clone size, CDR3 protein, CDR3 DNA. The D gene is left open where the match is weak. A clone size is listed for some rows: how often the clone was seen (once, few, many), or a class if it is expanded.

J gene: TRBJ1-2
D gene: NA
V gene: TRBV3-1
clone size: NA
CDR3 protein: CASSHLGVGYGYTF
CDR3 DNA: TGTGCCAGCAGCCATTTAGGGGTTGGCTATGGCTACACCTTC

J gene: TRBJ1-2
D gene: NA
V gene: TRBV30
clone size: many
CDR3 protein: CAWSRQTLYGYTF
CDR3 DNA: TGTGCCTGGAGTCGGCAGACTCTTTATGGCTACACCTTC

J gene: TRBJ2-7
D gene: NA
V gene: TRBV25-1
clone size: NA
CDR3 protein: CASSEFEVPKYF
CDR3 DNA: TGTGCCAGCAGTGAATTCGAGGTCCCAAAGTACTTC

J gene: TRBJ1-6
D gene: NA
V gene: TRBV27
clone size: NA
CDR3 protein: CASSLEWGRSPLHF
CDR3 DNA: TGTGCCAGCAGTTTGGAATGGGGGCGATCACCCCTCCACTTT

J gene: TRBJ2-7
D gene: NA
V gene: TRBV20-1
clone size: NA
CDR3 protein: CSAQRKLYEQYF
CDR3 DNA: TGCAGTGCTCAGCGGAAACTCTACGAGCAGTACTTC

J gene: TRBJ2-3
D gene: TRBD2
V gene: TRBV6-1
clone size: many
CDR3 protein: CASSHLAGLAGADTQYF
CDR3 DNA: TGTGCCAGCAGCCATTTGGCAGGACTAGCGGGAGCAGATACGCAGTATTTT

J gene: TRBJ2-5
D gene: TRBD1
V gene: TRBV7-8
clone size: once
CDR3 protein: CASSITGTGGRETQYF
CDR3 DNA: TGTGCCAGCAGCATAACCGGGACAGGGGGAAGAGAGACCCAGTACTTC

J gene: TRBJ2-1
D gene: NA
V gene: TRBV20-1
clone size: many
CDR3 protein: CSLKGFSYNEQFF
CDR3 DNA: TGCAGCCTAAAGGGGTTCTCTTACAATGAGCAGTTCTTC

J gene: TRBJ2-1
D gene: TRBD2
V gene: TRBV12-3/TRBV12-4
clone size: many
CDR3 protein: CASSLASGRAAGGEQFF
CDR3 DNA: TGTGCCAGCAGTTTAGCTAGCGGGAGGGCCGCGGGGGGTGAGCAGTTCTTC

J gene: TRBJ1-4
D gene: NA
V gene: TRBV4-1
clone size: NA
CDR3 protein: CASSLQGLNEKLFF
CDR3 DNA: TGCGCCAGCAGCCTACAGGGACTTAATGAAAAACTGTTTTTT

J gene: TRBJ2-1
D gene: TRBD2
V gene: TRBV7-8
clone size: few
CDR3 protein: CASSYAGGTYNEQFF
CDR3 DNA: TGTGCCAGCAGCTACGCGGGGGGGACTTACAATGAGCAGTTCTTC

J gene: TRBJ2-7
D gene: TRBD2
V gene: TRBV28
clone size: NA
CDR3 protein: CASITSGTYEQYF
CDR3 DNA: TGTGCCAGCATAACTAGCGGGACATACGAGCAGTACTTC

J gene: TRBJ1-2
D gene: NA
V gene: TRBV6-1
clone size: few
CDR3 protein: CASSEKFSGYTF
CDR3 DNA: TGTGCCAGCAGTGAAAAATTTTCTGGCTACACCTTC

J gene: TRBJ2-5
D gene: NA
V gene: TRBV21-1
clone size: few
CDR3 protein: CASSSRPQETQYF
CDR3 DNA: TGTGCCAGCAGCAGTAGACCCCAAGAGACCCAGTACTTC

J gene: TRBJ2-3
D gene: NA
V gene: TRBV11-1
clone size: NA
CDR3 protein: CASSLAISLGTDTQYF
CDR3 DNA: TGTGCCAGCAGCTTAGCCATCAGCCTGGGCACAGATACGCAGTATTTT

J gene: TRBJ1-1
D gene: NA
V gene: TRBV10-2
clone size: NA
CDR3 protein: CASSEGRGIADTEAFF
CDR3 DNA: TGCGCCAGCAGTGAGGGGAGGGGTATTGCGGACACTGAAGCTTTCTTT

J gene: TRBJ2-1
D gene: TRBD1
V gene: TRBV4-1
clone size: NA
CDR3 protein: CASSQDGTVEQFF
CDR3 DNA: TGCGCCAGCAGCCAAGATGGGACAGTTGAGCAGTTCTTC

J gene: TRBJ2-1
D gene: TRBD2
V gene: TRBV11-2
clone size: NA
CDR3 protein: CASSLERFELAGVKQFF
CDR3 DNA: TGTGCCAGCAGCTTAGAGAGGTTTGAACTAGCGGGAGTGAAGCAGTTCTTC

J gene: TRBJ2-2
D gene: TRBD1
V gene: TRBV11-2
clone size: few
CDR3 protein: CASSPRGPDTGELFF
CDR3 DNA: TGTGCCAGCAGCCCGAGGGGGCCCGACACCGGGGAGCTGTTTTTT

J gene: TRBJ2-2
D gene: NA
V gene: TRBV27
clone size: few
CDR3 protein: CASSFSVGGGELFF
CDR3 DNA: TGTGCCAGCAGTTTCTCCGTCGGAGGCGGGGAGCTGTTTTTT

J gene: TRBJ1-5
D gene: TRBD1
V gene: TRBV15
clone size: few
CDR3 protein: CATSREDRVNQPQHF
CDR3 DNA: TGTGCCACCAGCAGAGAGGACAGGGTCAATCAGCCCCAGCATTTT

J gene: TRBJ2-3
D gene: TRBD2
V gene: TRBV7-9
clone size: NA
CDR3 protein: CASRQASGDYTDTQYF
CDR3 DNA: TGTGCCAGCCGCCAGGCTAGCGGGGACTACACAGATACGCAGTATTTT

J gene: TRBJ2-1
D gene: NA
V gene: TRBV12-5
clone size: few
CDR3 protein: CASGLEASNEQFF
CDR3 DNA: TGTGCTAGTGGTTTGGAGGCTAGCAATGAGCAGTTCTTC

J gene: TRBJ2-7
D gene: NA
V gene: TRBV29-1
clone size: NA
CDR3 protein: CSVELTPTYEQYF
CDR3 DNA: TGCAGCGTTGAACTAACACCTACCTACGAGCAGTACTTC

J gene: TRBJ2-7
D gene: TRBD2
V gene: TRBV5-4
clone size: many
CDR3 protein: CASSYAGGPSDEQYF
CDR3 DNA: TGTGCCAGCAGCTATGCGGGAGGGCCCTCGGACGAGCAGTACTTC

J gene: TRBJ2-3
D gene: NA
V gene: TRBV7-9
clone size: NA
CDR3 protein: CAGGGLGTDTQYF
CDR3 DNA: TGTGCCGGGGGGGGGCTTGGGACAGATACGCAGTATTTT

J gene: TRBJ2-1
D gene: NA
V gene: TRBV4-1
clone size: few
CDR3 protein: CASSKQRGDEQFF
CDR3 DNA: TGCGCCAGCAGCAAACAGAGGGGGGATGAGCAGTTCTTC

J gene: TRBJ2-2
D gene: NA
V gene: TRBV4-3
clone size: few
CDR3 protein: CASSQDRENTGELFF
CDR3 DNA: TGCGCCAGCAGCCAAGATCGCGAGAACACCGGGGAGCTGTTTTTT

J gene: TRBJ1-6
D gene: NA
V gene: TRBV5-1
clone size: NA
CDR3 protein: CASSLDASSYNSPLHF
CDR3 DNA: TGCGCCAGCAGCTTGGATGCGAGCAGCTATAATTCACCCCTCCACTTT

J gene: TRBJ2-3
D gene: TRBD1
V gene: TRBV14
clone size: NA
CDR3 protein: CASSQDQDRPVYTQYF
CDR3 DNA: TGTGCCAGCAGCCAAGATCAGGACAGGCCCGTTTATACGCAGTATTTT

J gene: TRBJ1-1
D gene: NA
V gene: TRBV12-5
clone size: NA
CDR3 protein: CASGSSVRGNTEAFF
CDR3 DNA: TGTGCTAGTGGTTCCAGCGTTAGAGGGAACACTGAAGCTTTCTTT

J gene: TRBJ2-1
D gene: NA
V gene: TRBV11-2
clone size: many
CDR3 protein: CASSLGTPSYNEQFF
CDR3 DNA: TGTGCCAGCAGCTTAGGGACTCCTTCCTACAATGAGCAGTTCTTC

J gene: TRBJ2-5
D gene: TRBD2
V gene: TRBV7-9
clone size: few
CDR3 protein: CASSLDSSGREETQYF
CDR3 DNA: TGTGCCAGCAGCCTCGACTCTAGCGGGAGGGAAGAGACCCAGTACTTC

J gene: TRBJ1-2
D gene: NA
V gene: TRBV5-1
clone size: NA
CDR3 protein: CASGDGTLPINYGYTF
CDR3 DNA: TGCGCCAGCGGGGACGGGACGCTCCCTATTAACTATGGCTACACCTTC

J gene: TRBJ2-1
D gene: NA
V gene: TRBV29-1
clone size: NA
CDR3 protein: CSVETLGGNEQFF
CDR3 DNA: TGCAGCGTTGAAACCTTGGGGGGCAATGAGCAGTTCTTC

J gene: TRBJ2-6
D gene: TRBD2
V gene: TRBV9
clone size: NA
CDR3 protein: CASSVGPLLAGRSGANVLTF
CDR3 DNA: TGTGCCAGCAGCGTAGGCCCCTTACTAGCGGGGCGCTCTGGGGCCAACGTCCTGACTTTC

J gene: TRBJ1-2
D gene: NA
V gene: TRBV12-3/TRBV12-4
clone size: few
CDR3 protein: CASSTGTPTPSGGYTF
CDR3 DNA: TGTGCCAGCAGTACCGGGACTCCTACCCCATCCGGTGGCTACACCTTC

J gene: TRBJ1-4
D gene: NA
V gene: TRBV6-6
clone size: NA
CDR3 protein: CASNRGLEEKLFF
CDR3 DNA: TGTGCCAGCAATCGGGGTTTAGAGGAAAAACTGTTTTTT

J gene: TRBJ2-7
D gene: NA
V gene: TRBV7-2
clone size: NA
CDR3 protein: CASSLDTRGPYEQYF
CDR3 DNA: TGTGCCAGCAGCTTAGATACCCGCGGTCCCTACGAGCAGTACTTC

J gene: TRBJ2-1
D gene: NA
V gene: TRBV10-3
clone size: once
CDR3 protein: CAIRGDYQGNEQFF
CDR3 DNA: TGTGCCATCAGGGGGGACTACCAGGGGAATGAGCAGTTCTTC

J gene: TRBJ2-7
D gene: TRBD1
V gene: TRBV9
clone size: NA
CDR3 protein: CASSQQPTGQSYEQYF
CDR3 DNA: TGTGCCAGCAGCCAACAGCCGACAGGGCAAAGTTACGAGCAGTACTTC

J gene: TRBJ2-1
D gene: TRBD2
V gene: TRBV28
clone size: few
CDR3 protein: CASSLPRLAAGPNEQFF
CDR3 DNA: TGTGCCAGCAGTTTACCCCGGCTAGCGGCTGGGCCCAATGAGCAGTTCTTC

J gene: TRBJ1-4
D gene: NA
V gene: TRBV7-8
clone size: NA
CDR3 protein: CASSYGEQINEKLFF
CDR3 DNA: TGTGCCAGCAGCTATGGGGAGCAGATAAATGAAAAACTGTTTTTT

J gene: TRBJ2-3
D gene: NA
V gene: TRBV5-1
clone size: once
CDR3 protein: CASKTRPSTDTQYF
CDR3 DNA: TGCGCCAGCAAGACCAGGCCTAGCACAGATACGCAGTATTTT

J gene: TRBJ2-2
D gene: NA
V gene: TRBV18
clone size: many
CDR3 protein: CASSFNSGELFF
CDR3 DNA: TGTGCCAGCTCATTTAATTCCGGGGAGCTGTTTTTT

J gene: TRBJ2-1
D gene: NA
V gene: TRBV12-3/TRBV12-4
clone size: NA
CDR3 protein: CASSIPMYNEQFF
CDR3 DNA: TGTGCCAGCAGCATCCCTATGTACAATGAGCAGTTCTTC

J gene: TRBJ2-1
D gene: NA
V gene: TRBV5-1
clone size: NA
CDR3 protein: CASSLASASYNEQFF
CDR3 DNA: TGCGCCAGCAGCTTGGCTAGCGCCTCCTACAATGAGCAGTTCTTC

J gene: TRBJ1-5
D gene: NA
V gene: TRBV12-3/TRBV12-4
clone size: NA
CDR3 protein: CASSHYRELGNQPQHF
CDR3 DNA: TGTGCCAGCAGTCACTACAGGGAGCTGGGCAATCAGCCCCAGCATTTT

J gene: TRBJ2-4
D gene: TRBD1
V gene: TRBV20-1
clone size: few
CDR3 protein: CSAMGQGHIQYF
CDR3 DNA: TGCAGTGCTATGGGACAGGGGCACATTCAGTACTTC

J gene: TRBJ1-6
D gene: NA
V gene: TRBV12-3/TRBV12-4
clone size: NA
CDR3 protein: CASSPSGGYNSPLHF
CDR3 DNA: TGTGCCAGCAGTCCCTCGGGCGGCTATAATTCACCCCTCCACTTT

J gene: TRBJ2-7
D gene: NA
V gene: TRBV6-1
clone size: NA
CDR3 protein: CASSVAIYEQYF
CDR3 DNA: TGTGCCAGCAGTGTTGCGATCTACGAGCAGTACTTC